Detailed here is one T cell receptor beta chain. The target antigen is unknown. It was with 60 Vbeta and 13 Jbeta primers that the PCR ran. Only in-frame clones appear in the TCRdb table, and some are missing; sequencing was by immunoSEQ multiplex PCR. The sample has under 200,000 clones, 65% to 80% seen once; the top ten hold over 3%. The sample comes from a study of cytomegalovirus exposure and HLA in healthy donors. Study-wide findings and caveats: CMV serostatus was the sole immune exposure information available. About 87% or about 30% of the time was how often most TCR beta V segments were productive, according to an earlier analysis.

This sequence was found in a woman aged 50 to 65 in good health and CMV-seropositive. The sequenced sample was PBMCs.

The CDR3 here is CASSHQTGGAYGYTF. CDR3 DNA: TGCGCCAGCAGCCATCAGACAGGGGGTGCCTATGGCTACACCTTC. The chain uses TRBV4-3 and TRBJ1-2; 9 bases fit TRBD1. Germline V gene data show CDR1 as LGHNA and CDR2 as YSLEER. The V segment lost 3 bases and the J segment 4 bases; nucleotides outside the gene matches: 6. The CDR3 extends over 15 amino acids.